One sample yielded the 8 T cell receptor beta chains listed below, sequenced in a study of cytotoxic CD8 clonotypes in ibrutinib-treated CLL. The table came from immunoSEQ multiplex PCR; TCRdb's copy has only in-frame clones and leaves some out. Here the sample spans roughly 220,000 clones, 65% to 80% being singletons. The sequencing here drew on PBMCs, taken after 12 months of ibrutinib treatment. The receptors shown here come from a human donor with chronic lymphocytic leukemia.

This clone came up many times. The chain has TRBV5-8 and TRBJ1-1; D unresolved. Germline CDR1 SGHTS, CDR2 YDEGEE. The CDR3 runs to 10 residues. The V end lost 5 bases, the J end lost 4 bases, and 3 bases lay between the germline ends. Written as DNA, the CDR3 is TGTGCCAGCAGGGCCACTGAAGCTTTCTTT. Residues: CASRATEAFF.

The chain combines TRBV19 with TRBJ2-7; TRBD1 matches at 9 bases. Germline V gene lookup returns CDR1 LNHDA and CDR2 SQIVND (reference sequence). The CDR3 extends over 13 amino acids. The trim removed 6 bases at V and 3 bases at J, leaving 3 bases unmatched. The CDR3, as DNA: TGTGCCAGTAGACCGGACAGGGGCTACGAGCAGTACTTC. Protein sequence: CASRPDRGYEQYF.

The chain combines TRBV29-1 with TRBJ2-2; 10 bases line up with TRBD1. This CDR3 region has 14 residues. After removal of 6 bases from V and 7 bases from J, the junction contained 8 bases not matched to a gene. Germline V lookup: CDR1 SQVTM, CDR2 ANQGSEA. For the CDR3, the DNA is TGCAGCGTAGCCGGGACAGGGGAATTCGGGGAGCTGTTTTTT. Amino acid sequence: CSVAGTGEFGELFF.

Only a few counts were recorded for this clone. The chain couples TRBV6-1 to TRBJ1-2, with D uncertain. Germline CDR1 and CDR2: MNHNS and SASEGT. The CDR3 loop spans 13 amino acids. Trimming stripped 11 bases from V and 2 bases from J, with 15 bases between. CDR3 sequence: CAASGRYNYGYTF. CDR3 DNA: TGTGCCGCAAGTGGCAGGTACAACTATGGCTACACCTTC.

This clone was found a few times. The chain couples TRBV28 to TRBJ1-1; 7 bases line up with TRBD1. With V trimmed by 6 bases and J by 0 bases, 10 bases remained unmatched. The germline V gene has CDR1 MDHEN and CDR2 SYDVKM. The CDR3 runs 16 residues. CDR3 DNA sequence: TGTGCCAGCAGGCTAAGACAGGGAGGCATGAACACTGAAGCTTTCTTT. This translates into CASRLRQGGMNTEAFF.

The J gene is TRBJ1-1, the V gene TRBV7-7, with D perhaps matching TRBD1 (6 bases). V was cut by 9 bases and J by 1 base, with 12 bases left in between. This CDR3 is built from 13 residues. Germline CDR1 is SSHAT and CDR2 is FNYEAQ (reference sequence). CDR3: CARDWGANTEAFF. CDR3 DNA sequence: TGTGCCAGGGATTGGGGGGCGAACACTGAAGCTTTCTTT.

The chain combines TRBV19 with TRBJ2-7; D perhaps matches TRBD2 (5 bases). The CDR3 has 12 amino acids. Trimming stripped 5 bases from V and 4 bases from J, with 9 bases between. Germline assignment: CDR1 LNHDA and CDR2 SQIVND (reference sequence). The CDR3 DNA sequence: TGTGCCAGTAGTGAGGGCGGGTACGAGCAGTACTTC. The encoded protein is CASSEGGYEQYF.

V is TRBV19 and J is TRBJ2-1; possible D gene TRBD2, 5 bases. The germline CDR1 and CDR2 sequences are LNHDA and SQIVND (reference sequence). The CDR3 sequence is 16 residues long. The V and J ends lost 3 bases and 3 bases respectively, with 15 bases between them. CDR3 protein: CASSMGRGGNYNEQFF. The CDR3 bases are TGTGCCAGTAGTATGGGTCGGGGTGGAAACTACAATGAGCAGTTCTTC.